Listed below are T cell receptor beta chains from one sample, sequenced in a study of regulatory T cells in long-lasting Graves disease. TCRdb recomputed calls from the multiplex PCR reads with MiXCR, one row per CDR3 protein. The data show approximately 250,000 distinct CDR3 sequences, 15% to 20% seen once. The specimen was peripheral blood mononuclear cells (PBMCs), collected at new diagnosis, from a patient treated with antithyroid drugs. These receptors all come from a female donor with Graves disease. Both conserved end residues are part of each CDR3. D genes are given only for firm matches. The size field is filled for only some rows; it gives once, few, many or a size class.

NA	NA	TRBV12-5	TRBJ2-7	TGTGCTAGTGGTTTTGGCAGCTACGAGCAGTACTTC	CASGFGSYEQYF
NA	NA	TRBV19	TRBJ2-1	TGTGCCAGTAGTATAGGGCCCATTAACAATGAGCAGTTCTTC	CASSIGPINNEQFF
NA	few	TRBV6-1	TRBJ1-1	TGTGCCAGCAGACGTGGGAGCGGCACTGAAGCTTTCTTT	CASRRGSGTEAFF
NA	many	TRBV2	TRBJ2-7	TGTGCCAGCAGTGACGAGGTGCAGTACTTC	CASSDEVQYF
NA	many	TRBV28	TRBJ2-1	TGTGCCAGCAGTTTATATGGAGGCAACTCCTACAATGAGCAGTTCTTC	CASSLYGGNSYNEQFF
NA	many	TRBV10-2	TRBJ2-1	TGCGCCAGCAGTGTGGGGGATTCTTCCTACAATGAGCAGTTCTTC	CASSVGDSSYNEQFF
NA	NA	TRBV28	TRBJ2-7	TGTGCCAGCAGTAGTCTGGGGGGAACCTACGAGCAGTACTTC	CASSSLGGTYEQYF
NA	NA	TRBV9	TRBJ2-2	TGTGCCAGCAGCGTAGACGGGGCGAACACCGGGGAGCTGTTTTTT	CASSVDGANTGELFF
TRBD2	NA	TRBV20-1	TRBJ2-1	TGCAGTGCTAGACCCTCCTCCAGCGGGGCCTACAATGAGCAGTTCTTC	CSARPSSSGAYNEQFF
NA	many	TRBV11-3	TRBJ1-1	TGTGCCAGCAGCTTAGATATCGGGGCAGGTGAAGCTTTCTTT	CASSLDIGAGEAFF
NA	many	TRBV2	TRBJ1-4	TGTGCCAGCACTGGGATTAATGAAAAACTGTTTTTT	CASTGINEKLFF
TRBD1	many	TRBV24-1	TRBJ2-4	TGTGCCACCAGTCCAACAGGGGGATTAGCCAAAAACATTCAGTACTTC	CATSPTGGLAKNIQYF
TRBD2	many	TRBV27	TRBJ2-3	TGTGCCAGCAGAGCCCGGGACTATAAAACAGATACGCAGTATTTT	CASRARDYKTDTQYF
NA	many	TRBV28	TRBJ1-4	TGTGCCAGCAGTTTAGACACGGATGAAAAACTGTTTTTT	CASSLDTDEKLFF
NA	many	TRBV9	TRBJ2-2	TGTGCCAGCAGCGTAGAAGAGAGGAAAGGGTCGAACACCGGGGAGCTGTTTTTT	CASSVEERKGSNTGELFF
NA	many	TRBV19	TRBJ2-5	TGTGCCAGTAGTATTGGGCGGGTCGAGACCCAGTACTTC	CASSIGRVETQYF
TRBD1	many	TRBV28	TRBJ1-2	TGTGCCAGCCTGCAGGGGGGCTATGGCTACACCTTC	CASLQGGYGYTF
NA	NA	TRBV11-2	TRBJ1-1	TGTGCCAGCAGCTTAGTAAGGGGAGGCACTGAAGCTTTCTTT	CASSLVRGGTEAFF
NA	many	TRBV2	TRBJ1-4	TGTGCCGGGGGACACGGGGAAAAACTGTTTTTT	CAGGHGEKLFF
TRBD1	many	TRBV7-9	TRBJ1-5	TGTGCCAGCAGCTTAGGGATTACAGGGGGTGCCCAGCATTTT	CASSLGITGGAQHF
NA	many	TRBV5-1	TRBJ1-3	TGCGCCAGCAGCTCAGAAGAAACAGTCTCTGGAAACACCATATATTTT	CASSSEETVSGNTIYF
NA	many	TRBV30	TRBJ1-6	TGTGCCGGGACCATCGGGACTAATAATTCACCCCTCCACTTT	CAGTIGTNNSPLHF
NA	many	TRBV6-2/TRBV6-3	TRBJ1-1	TGTGCCAGCAGTTACGCAGGGAACACTGAAGCTTTCTTT	CASSYAGNTEAFF
TRBD2	many	TRBV4-2	TRBJ2-7	TGTGCCAGCAGCCAAGGGGCTAGCGGGGGCTACGAGCAGTACTTC	CASSQGASGGYEQYF
NA	many	TRBV7-2	TRBJ2-7	TGTGCCAGCAGCTTAACAGCACAACACTCCTACGAGCAGTACTTC	CASSLTAQHSYEQYF
NA	many	TRBV5-5	TRBJ1-2	TGTGCCAGCAGCTTGCCTTCGGGGCAAGGCTACACCTTC	CASSLPSGQGYTF
TRBD2	many	TRBV11-3	TRBJ2-7	TGTGCCAGCAGCCCTAGCGGGGACCTATACGAGCAGTACTTC	CASSPSGDLYEQYF
NA	many	TRBV6-1	TRBJ1-2	TGTGCCAGCAGTGAGGATGCGGGGGTCGGCTATGGCTACACCTTC	CASSEDAGVGYGYTF
TRBD2	many	TRBV20-1	TRBJ2-3	TGCAGTGCTAGTCGGGCTAGCGGGAAATCAGATACGCAGTATTTT	CSASRASGKSDTQYF
NA	many	TRBV28	TRBJ2-7	TGTGCCAGCAGTTTATGGCGGGGGCGGAGGGGAGACGAGCAGTACTTC	CASSLWRGRRGDEQYF
NA	many	TRBV11-2	TRBJ2-1	TGTGCCAGCAGCTCTTTCTCCGGGACCTACAATGAGCAGTTCTTC	CASSSFSGTYNEQFF
TRBD1	many	TRBV12-3/TRBV12-4	TRBJ2-3	TGTGCCAGCAGTTTTGACAGGGGGGGCACAGATACGCAGTATTTT	CASSFDRGGTDTQYF
NA	many	TRBV7-6	TRBJ2-1	TGTGCCAGCAGCTCCACTAGCAGTAATGAGCAGTTCTTC	CASSSTSSNEQFF
NA	few	TRBV2	TRBJ2-1	TGTGCCGGGAGGGGGGAAAGCTCCTACAATGAGCAGTTCTTC	CAGRGESSYNEQFF
NA	NA	TRBV25-1	TRBJ1-6	TGTGCCAGCAGTGCAGGCTTTAATTCACCCCTCCACTTT	CASSAGFNSPLHF
NA	NA	TRBV9	TRBJ1-2	TGTGCCAGCAGCGTAGGCAGGGCGGCTGGCTACACCTTC	CASSVGRAAGYTF
NA	many	TRBV27	TRBJ2-5	TGTGCCAGCAGCTTACTGGGAAGGGGTGAGACCCAGTACTTC	CASSLLGRGETQYF
TRBD2	NA	TRBV9	TRBJ2-3	TGTGCCAGCAGCGTAGAGGGGACTAGCGGGAGGGTGGCAGATACGCAGTATTTT	CASSVEGTSGRVADTQYF
NA	few	TRBV27	TRBJ1-1	TGTGCCAGCAGTCCCCCGGGGCGTGGCGCTGAAGCTTTCTTT	CASSPPGRGAEAFF
TRBD2	NA	TRBV6-1	TRBJ2-3	TGTGCCAGCAGTACCGGGACTAGCGGCCAACGAGGGCAGTATTTT	CASSTGTSGQRGQYF
TRBD1	many	TRBV27	TRBJ2-5	TGTGCCAGCAGTTTTGACAGGGGACAAGAGACCCAGTACTTC	CASSFDRGQETQYF